The source of this T cell receptor beta chain is a study of blood T cell repertoires in COVID-19. Sequencing was performed with immunoSEQ multiplex PCR; in TCRdb, only in-frame clones are kept and a portion is missing. Seen here are some 400,000 clones, around nine tenths observed once, and the top ten hold 3%. In this sample, this clone turned up once. Sequencing was done on a sample of peripheral blood. The TCR comes from a human donor in a cohort sampled during active COVID-19.

The CDR3 DNA reads as TGTGCCAGCAGCCCCATAGCGGGGGGCTACAATGAGCAGTTCTTC. This gives the protein CASSPIAGGYNEQFF. The chain combines TRBV3-1 (or the pseudogene TRBV3-2) with TRBJ2-1, with 10 bases that match TRBD2. The V and J ends lost 4 bases and 3 bases, in that order; junction bases with no gene match: 3. Germline V gene data show CDR1 as LGHDT and CDR2 as YNNKEL (reference sequence). The CDR3 extends over 15 amino acids.